The 13 T cell receptor beta chains below come from one sample, sequenced in a study of identical twins. MiXCR was run by TCRdb on the 5' RACE reads, yielding one entry per CDR3 protein. This table has fewer than 250,000 distinct CDR3 sequences, roughly 7% appearing once. This sample was shared with a second study, whose subject was yellow fever vaccine responses in identical twins.

The sequencing input was memory (CD45RO+) T cells sorted from blood. The receptors were gathered from a woman aged 18-29 years in good health.

The rearrangement links TRBV29-1 to TRBJ1-1; D remains ambiguous. V was shortened by 6 bases and J by 4 bases, with 12 bases between the two germline ends. CDR3 size: 12 residues. Germline V CDR1 and CDR2: SQVTM, ANQGSEA. The CDR3 is CSVRSGVTEAFF. In DNA, the CDR3 is TGCAGCGTGCGGTCGGGAGTCACTGAAGCTTTCTTT.

There are a few counts of this clonotype. The V call is TRBV9, the J call TRBJ1-2; 7 bases fit TRBD1. Unmatched junction bases numbered 20, after V lost 4 bases and J lost 2 bases. The CDR3 consists of 19 residues. The germline CDR1 and CDR2 sequences are SGDLS and YYNGEE. The CDR3 DNA reads TGTGCCAGCAGCACCGGACCAAACGGACTACGGGACAGAAACTATGGCTACACCTTC. This gives the protein CASSTGPNGLRDRNYGYTF.

This clonotype has ten or more counts. The chain joins TRBV5-6 to TRBJ2-3, with 9 bases that match TRBD1. Germline V gene lookup returns CDR1 SGHDT and CDR2 YYEEEE. The CDR3 covers 15 residues. V was clipped by 8 bases and J by 2 bases; unmatched bases: 9. This CDR3 reads CASTTTGGNTDTQYF. The CDR3 region has the DNA TGTGCCAGTACCACCACAGGGGGCAACACAGATACGCAGTATTTT.

The table lists this clonotype with many counts. This sequence joins TRBV28 and TRBJ1-6, with no clear D. Germline values: CDR1 MDHEN, CDR2 SYDVKM. There are 13 residues in the CDR3. V was trimmed by 3 bases and J by 6 bases, leaving 6 bases between them. CDR3 amino acids: CASSFGLNSPLHF. The CDR3 DNA follows: TGTGCCAGCAGTTTTGGACTTAATTCACCCCTCCACTTT. Together with reference TRBV28 and TRBJ1-6, the CDR3 gives the full variable domain: DVKVTQSSRYLVKRTGEKVFLECVQDMDHENMFWYRQDPGLGLRLIYFSYDVKMKEKGDIPEGYSVSREKKERFSLILESASTNQTSMYLCASSFGLNSPLHFGNGTRLTVT.

This clonotype appeared many times. The V and J genes are TRBV29-1 and TRBJ2-3, with D hard to call. The V end was cut by 3 bases, the J end by 5 bases, with 6 bases between. The germline gives CDR1 SQVTM, CDR2 ANQGSEA. The CDR3 loop spans 11 amino acids. CDR3 bases: TGCAGCGTTGACGACCTAGATACGCAGTATTTT. The encoded protein is CSVDDLDTQYF.

Many counts were recorded for this clonotype. The V gene is TRBV25-1, the J gene TRBJ2-7; no reliable D call. The length of the CDR3 is 12 residues. Between the trimmed V and J ends, which lost 7 bases and 0 bases, there was a span of 7 bases. Germline V CDR1 and CDR2: MGHDK, SYGVNS. CDR3 bases: TGTGCCAGCAAAGGTAGCTCCTACGAGCAGTACTTC. Amino acids: CASKGSSYEQYF.

The sample holds many counts of this clonotype. The V call is TRBV20-1, the J call TRBJ2-1; D might be TRBD1 or TRBD2, each matching 5 bases. Germline lookup yields CDR1 DFQATT and CDR2 SNEGSKA (reference sequence). The CDR3 extends over 16 amino acids. The V end was cut by 3 bases, the J end by 4 bases, with 19 bases between. DNA of the CDR3: TGCAGTGCTAGCTCCGGGACCCCAGATGCTTACAATGAGCAGTTCTTC. Protein: CSASSGTPDAYNEQFF.

This clonotype has at least ten counts. The chain has TRBV12-3 or TRBV12-4 and TRBJ2-3, with D perhaps assigned TRBD1 or TRBD2 (5 bases each). Trimming pared 6 bases from V and 10 bases from J, leaving 17 bases between. CDR3 length equals 13 residues. In nucleotides, the CDR3 is TGTGCCAGCAGCTACCCGAGGGCAGGGTCGCAGTATTTT. This codes for CASSYPRAGSQYF.

This clonotype was seen many times. The chain has TRBV29-1 and TRBJ1-1; 7 bases are a match to TRBD1. CDR1 and CDR2 from the germline V gene are SQVTM and ANQGSEA. The junction had 7 bases not matched to a gene; V was cut back by 7 bases and J by 8 bases. The CDR3 length is 11 residues. The CDR3 loop reads CSAVDREEAFF. The DNA for the CDR3 is TGCAGCGCCGTTGACAGGGAAGAAGCTTTCTTT.

Concerning this clonotype: A read error may produce the germline difference seen at one junction end. The chain couples TRBV20-1 to TRBJ1-2; a possible D gene is TRBD1 (5 bases). Germline CDR1 and CDR2: DFQATT and SNEGSKA (reference sequence). The CDR3 length is 11 residues. In DNA form, the CDR3 reads TGCAGCCGGGGCAGAGTCTATGGCTACGCCTTC. Protein: CSRGRVYGYAF.

This clonotype came up many times. This rearrangement joins TRBV7-7 to TRBJ2-5; 9 bases line up with TRBD2. The CDR3 covers 16 residues. In germline, CDR1 is SSHAT, CDR2 FNYEAQ (reference sequence). With V trimmed by 4 bases and J by 4 bases, 10 bases remained unmatched. In nucleotides, the CDR3 is TGTGCCAGCAGCTCGCGGCTAGGTAGCGGGGGAGAGACCCAGTACTTC. Translation: CASSSRLGSGGETQYF.

J is TRBJ2-5 and V is TRBV6-1, with D possibly matching TRBD2 (7 bases). This CDR3 has 18 residues. CDR1 is MNHNS, CDR2 SASEGT, per germline. V was cut by 6 bases and J by 4 bases, with 27 bases left in between. CDR3: CASSQGGGERPFSETQYF. For the CDR3, the DNA is TGTGCCAGCAGCCAAGGGGGGGGCGAGAGACCCTTCTCAGAGACCCAGTACTTC.

The rearrangement uses TRBV20-1 and TRBJ1-2, with D perhaps matching TRBD1 (6 bases). V gave up 1 base and J gave up 3 bases, with 21 bases separating them. The CDR3 loop spans 17 amino acids. The V gene's germline CDR1 is DFQATT and CDR2 SNEGSKA (reference sequence). For the CDR3, the DNA is TGCAGTGCTAGAGTGAGCTGGGGGGCCTTCCCGTACTATGGCTACACCTTC. This encodes CSARVSWGAFPYYGYTF.